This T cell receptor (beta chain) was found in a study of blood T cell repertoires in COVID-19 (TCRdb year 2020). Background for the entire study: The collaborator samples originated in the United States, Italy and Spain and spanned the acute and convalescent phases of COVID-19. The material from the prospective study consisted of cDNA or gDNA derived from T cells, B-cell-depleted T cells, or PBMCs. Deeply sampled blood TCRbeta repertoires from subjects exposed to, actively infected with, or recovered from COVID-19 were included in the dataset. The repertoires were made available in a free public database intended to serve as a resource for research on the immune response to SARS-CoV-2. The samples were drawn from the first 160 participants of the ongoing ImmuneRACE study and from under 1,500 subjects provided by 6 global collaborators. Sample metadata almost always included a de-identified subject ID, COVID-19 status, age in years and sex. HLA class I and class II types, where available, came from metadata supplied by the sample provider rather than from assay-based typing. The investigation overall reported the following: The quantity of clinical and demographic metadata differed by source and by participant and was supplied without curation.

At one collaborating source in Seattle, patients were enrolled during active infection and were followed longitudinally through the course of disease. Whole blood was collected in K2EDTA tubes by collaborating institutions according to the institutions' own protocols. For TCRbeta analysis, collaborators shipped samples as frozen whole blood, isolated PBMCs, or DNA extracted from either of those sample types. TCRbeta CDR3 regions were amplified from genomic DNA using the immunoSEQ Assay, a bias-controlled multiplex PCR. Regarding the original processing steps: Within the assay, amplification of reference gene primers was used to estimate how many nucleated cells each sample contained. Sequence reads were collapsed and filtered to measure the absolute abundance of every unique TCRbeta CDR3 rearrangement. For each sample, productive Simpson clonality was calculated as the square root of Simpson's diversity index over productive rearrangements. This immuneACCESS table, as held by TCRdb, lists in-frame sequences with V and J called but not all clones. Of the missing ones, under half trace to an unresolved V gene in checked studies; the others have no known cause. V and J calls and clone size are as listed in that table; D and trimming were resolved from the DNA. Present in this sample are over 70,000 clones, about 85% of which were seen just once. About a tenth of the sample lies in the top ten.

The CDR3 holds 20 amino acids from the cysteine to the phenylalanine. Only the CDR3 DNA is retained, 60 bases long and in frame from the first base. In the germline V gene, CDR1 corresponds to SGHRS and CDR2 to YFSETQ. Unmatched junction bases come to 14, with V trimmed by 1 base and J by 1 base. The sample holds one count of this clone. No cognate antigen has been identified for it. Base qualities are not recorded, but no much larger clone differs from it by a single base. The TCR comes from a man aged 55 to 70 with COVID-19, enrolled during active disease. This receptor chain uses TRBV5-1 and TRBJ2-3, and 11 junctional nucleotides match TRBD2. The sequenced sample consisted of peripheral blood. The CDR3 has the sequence CASSLFLAGGHSVGTDTQYF. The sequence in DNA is TGCGCCAGCAGCTTGTTTCTAGCGGGGGGTCACTCTGTTGGCACAGATACGCAGTATTTT.